The 18 T cell receptor beta chains listed next were all sequenced from one sample in a study of blood T cells in healthy people across ages. For the second PCR, which ran for about 6 to 11 cycles, a sample-barcoded 5' primer and a J-beta primer mix were used. Using its own MiXCR run on the 5' RACE reads, TCRdb lists one record per CDR3 protein. The sample has 850,000 to 950,000 distinct CDR3 sequences, more than 25% seen once. Input material: blood. The receptors were sampled from an elderly woman in good health.

This chain connects TRBV7-9 to TRBJ2-5, with 8 bases that match TRBD2. From germline, CDR1 is SEHNR and CDR2 FQNEAQ (reference sequence). Trimming removed 0 bases from V and 5 bases from J; junction bases left unmatched: 5. This CDR3 contains 15 residues. The CDR3 spells CASSLAPAGAETQYF. The CDR3 region has the DNA TGTGCCAGCAGCTTAGCGCCAGCGGGAGCCGAGACCCAGTACTTC. Full variable domain (remainder filled in from reference TRBV7-9 and TRBJ2-5): DTGVSQNPRHKITKRGQNVTFRCDPISEHNRLYWYRQTLGQGPEFLTYFQNEAQLEKSRLLSDRFSAERPKGSFSTLEIQRTEQGDSAMYLCASSLAPAGAETQYFGPGTRLLVL.

Comment on this clonotype: This clone may be a read error of a much larger clone one base away. The chain recombines TRBV5-1 with TRBJ2-3; D remains unclear. CDR3 length: 16 residues. Germline CDR1 SGHRS, CDR2 YFSETQ. This CDR3 reads CASSLDGFLGTDTRYF. CDR3 bases: TGCGCCAGCAGCTTGGATGGGTTTTTGGGTACAGATACGCGGTATTTT.

This clonotype was counted a few times. This chain links TRBV4-3 with TRBJ1-5, with D maybe TRBD1 (5 bases). Looked up from germline, CDR1 is LGHNA and CDR2 is YSLEER. V was shortened by 1 base and J by 4 bases, with 14 bases between the two germline ends. The CDR3 consists of 16 residues. DNA of the CDR3: TGCGCCAGCAGCCAAGGTTTCCAGACAGATAATCAGCCCCAGCATTTT. Residues: CASSQGFQTDNQPQHF.

The chain is built from TRBV12-3 or TRBV12-4 and TRBJ1-2; D ambiguous. V was trimmed by 2 bases and J by 3 bases, leaving 10 bases between them. This CDR3 is built from 14 residues. CDR3 in DNA: TGTGCCAGCAGTTTAAGTGCGACGGACTATGGCTACACCTTC. This codes for CASSLSATDYGYTF.

About this clonotype: This clone may be a read error of a much larger clone one base away. CDR3 nucleotide sequence: TGTGCCAGCTCACCTTCCTTAGCGGGGGGGAGAATCAATGAGCAGTACTTC. Its protein product is CASSPSLAGGRINEQYF. The rearrangement uses TRBV18 and TRBJ2-7; 11 positions agree with TRBD2. This CDR3 is built from 17 residues. Germline CDR1 reads KGHSH; CDR2 reads LQKENI. The V and J ends lost 3 bases and 7 bases, in that order; junction bases with no gene match: 14.

The chain recombines TRBV7-2 with TRBJ2-5; D might be TRBD1 or TRBD2, each matching 5 bases. V lost 4 bases, J lost 5 bases, and 11 bases lay in between. The CDR3 has 13 residues. Germline CDR1 and CDR2: SGHTA and FQGNSA. This chain's CDR3 is CASSSDWGETQYF. The CDR3, as DNA: TGTGCCAGCAGCTCCGATTGGGGGGAGACCCAGTACTTC.

This clonotype was picked up many times. The chain joins TRBV10-3 to TRBJ1-1; TRBD1 aligns across 7 bases. The V and J ends lost 3 bases and 5 bases, in that order; junction bases with no gene match: 6. The CDR3 spans 14 residues. The germline V gene has CDR1 ENHRY and CDR2 SYGVKD. The CDR3 DNA follows: TGTGCCATCAGTGAAGGGGGCTCGAGTACTGAAGCTTTCTTT. It translates to CAISEGGSSTEAFF.

There are many counts of this clonotype. This chain links TRBV7-6 with TRBJ1-1; no firm D call. Trimming removed 6 bases from V and 1 base from J, with 9 bases in between. CDR1 and CDR2 (germline): SGHVS, FNYEAQ. The CDR3 has 13 amino acids. CDR3 sequence reads: CASSLTRNTEAFF. The DNA of the CDR3 is TGTGCCAGCAGTTTAACCAGGAACACTGAAGCTTTCTTT.

The V and J genes are TRBV3-1 and TRBJ1-2, with D tentatively TRBD1 (6 bases). The CDR3 consists of 13 residues. Germline CDR1 reads LGHDT; CDR2 reads YNNKEL (reference sequence). V lost 3 bases and J 6 bases, leaving 11 bases between the germline ends. The DNA of the CDR3 is TGTGCCAGCAGCCAGACAGGTATCGATGGCTACACCTTC. Amino acids: CASSQTGIDGYTF.

V is TRBV30 and J is TRBJ1-5; 10 bases fit TRBD1. The CDR3 is made up of 14 amino acids. Trimming at V came to 3 bases and at J to 10 bases, leaving 9 bases not matched to a gene. Per the germline V gene, CDR1 is GTSNPN and CDR2 is SVGIG (reference sequence). CDR3 in DNA: TGTGCCTGGAGGGGACAGGGGCTGGGGAGACCCCAGCATTTT. The encoded protein is CAWRGQGLGRPQHF.

J is TRBJ2-5 and V is TRBV6-2 or TRBV6-3; possible D gene TRBD2, 7 bases. Trimming removed 0 bases from V and 1 base from J, with 15 bases in between. This CDR3 spans 17 amino acids. The germline V gene has CDR1 MNHEY and CDR2 SVGEGT. CDR3 in amino acids: CASSYSTSRDIQETQYF. CDR3 in DNA: TGTGCCAGCAGTTACTCGACTAGCAGGGACATCCAAGAGACCCAGTACTTC.

This clonotype was detected many times. The J gene is TRBJ2-7, the V gene TRBV6-5, with 7 bases fitting TRBD1. V lost 4 bases and J lost 7; bases outside the gene matches: 10. The CDR3 totals 14 residues. CDR1 and CDR2 (germline): MNHEY, SVGAGI. As DNA, the CDR3 is TGTGCCAGCAGTTCCAGGACAGGATCTTCGGAGCAGTACTTC. It encodes CASSSRTGSSEQYF.

This clonotype was seen ten or more times. The chain uses TRBV11-2 and TRBJ2-7, with 9 bases matching TRBD1. Trimming took 8 bases from V and 6 from J; bases not matched to a gene: 11. CDR3 length: 14 residues. The germline V gene has CDR1 SGHAT and CDR2 FQNNGV. CDR3 nucleotide sequence: TGTGCCAGCCGGCTACAGGGGGCGCGCCCCGAGCAGTACTTC. Protein product: CASRLQGARPEQYF.

This chain connects TRBV20-1 to TRBJ2-7; 7 bases match TRBD1. CDR1 is DFQATT and CDR2 is SNEGSKA in the germline V gene (reference sequence). J gave up 0 bases and V 5 bases, and 4 bases lay outside the gene matches. CDR3 size: 13 residues. As DNA, the CDR3 is TGCAGTGCTGACAGGGCTAGCTCCTACGAGCAGTACTTC. Encoded protein: CSADRASSYEQYF.

This clonotype was picked up many times. The chain couples TRBV6-2 or TRBV6-3 to TRBJ2-4; D remains ambiguous. Germline V CDR1 and CDR2: MNHEY, SVGEGT. Trimming cost V 5 bases and J 0 bases, with 17 bases left between them. The CDR3 spans 17 residues. CDR3 amino acids: CASSHHLRGVAKNIQYF. The CDR3 region has the DNA TGTGCCAGCAGTCACCACCTTCGAGGAGTAGCCAAAAACATTCAGTACTTC.

The sample holds a few counts of this clonotype. The rearrangement joins TRBV7-2 to TRBJ1-2; 9 bases map to TRBD1. V dropped 1 base and J dropped 5; count of bases not matched to a gene: 11. Germline CDR1 and CDR2: SGHTA and FQGNSA. The CDR3 sequence is 17 residues long. The CDR3 loop reads CASSLVGTGYAEYGYTF. The CDR3 DNA follows: TGTGCCAGCAGCTTAGTCGGGACAGGGTACGCGGAATATGGCTACACCTTC.

Comment on this clonotype: This may stem from a read error, because a much larger clone lies one nucleotide away. Here the CDR3 reads CASSALGQGRTDMQYF. CDR3 in DNA: TGTGCCAGCAGCGCACTCGGACAGGGACGCACAGATATGCAGTATTTT. J is TRBJ2-3 and V is TRBV7-2; TRBD1 agrees at 8 bases. The CDR3 spans 16 residues. Germline V gene data show CDR1 as SGHTA and CDR2 as FQGNSA.

The rearrangement joins TRBV27 to TRBJ2-7, with D perhaps TRBD1 or TRBD2 (5 bases each). V lost 6 bases, J lost 0 bases, and 18 bases lay in between. The CDR3 is 16 residues long. Germline CDR1 MNHEY, CDR2 SMNVEV (reference sequence). Here the CDR3 reads CASSWGYGGSSYEQYF. CDR3 in DNA: TGTGCCAGCAGCTGGGGATATGGGGGAAGCTCCTACGAGCAGTACTTC.